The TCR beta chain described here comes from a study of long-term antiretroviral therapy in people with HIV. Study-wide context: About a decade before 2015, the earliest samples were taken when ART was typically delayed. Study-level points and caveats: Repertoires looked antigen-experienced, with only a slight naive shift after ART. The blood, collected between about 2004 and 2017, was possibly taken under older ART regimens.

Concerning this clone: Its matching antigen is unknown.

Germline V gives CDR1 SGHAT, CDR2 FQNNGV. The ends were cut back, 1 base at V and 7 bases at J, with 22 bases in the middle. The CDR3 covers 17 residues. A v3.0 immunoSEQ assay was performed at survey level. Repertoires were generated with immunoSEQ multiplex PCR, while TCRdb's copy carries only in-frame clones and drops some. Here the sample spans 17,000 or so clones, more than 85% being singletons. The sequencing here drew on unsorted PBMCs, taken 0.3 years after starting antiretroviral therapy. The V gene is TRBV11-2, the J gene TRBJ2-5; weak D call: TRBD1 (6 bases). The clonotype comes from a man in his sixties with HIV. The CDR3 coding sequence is TGTGCCAGCAGCTTAGGCCCCCTAGGCTCAGGGGAAGGGACCCAGTACTTC. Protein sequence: CASSLGPLGSGEGTQYF.